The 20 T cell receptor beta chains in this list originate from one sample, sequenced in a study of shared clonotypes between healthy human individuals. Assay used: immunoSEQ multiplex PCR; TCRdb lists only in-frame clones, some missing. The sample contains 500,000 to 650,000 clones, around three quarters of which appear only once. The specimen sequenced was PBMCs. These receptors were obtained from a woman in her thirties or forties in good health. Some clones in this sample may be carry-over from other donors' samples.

CDR3 in DNA: TGTGCCAGCACCCGCGGGTTCCGCGAGCAGTACTTC. Protein: CASTRGFREQYF. This chain joins TRBV28 and TRBJ2-7, with D maybe TRBD2 (5 bases). The CDR3 sequence is 12 residues long. CDR1 is MDHEN and CDR2 is SYDVKM in the germline V gene. V was clipped by 7 bases and J by 6 bases, with 13 bases between them.

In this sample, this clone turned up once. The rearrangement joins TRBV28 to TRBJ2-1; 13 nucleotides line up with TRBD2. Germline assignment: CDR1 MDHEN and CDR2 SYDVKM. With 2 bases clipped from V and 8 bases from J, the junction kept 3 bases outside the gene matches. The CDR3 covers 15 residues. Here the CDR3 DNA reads TGTGCCAGCAGTTTAGGCGGACTAGCGGGAGATGAGCAGTTCTTC. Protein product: CASSLGGLAGDEQFF.

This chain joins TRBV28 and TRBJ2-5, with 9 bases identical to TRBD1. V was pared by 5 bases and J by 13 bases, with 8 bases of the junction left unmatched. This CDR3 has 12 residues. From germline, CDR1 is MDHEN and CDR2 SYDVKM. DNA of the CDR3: TGTGCCAGCAGTCAAGAGGACAGGGGTTCGTACTTC. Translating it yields CASSQEDRGSYF.

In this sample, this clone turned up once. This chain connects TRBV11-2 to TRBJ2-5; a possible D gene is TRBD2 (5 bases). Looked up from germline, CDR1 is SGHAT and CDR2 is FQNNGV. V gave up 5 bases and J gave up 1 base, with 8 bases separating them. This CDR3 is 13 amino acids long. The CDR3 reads CASSPGVQETQYF. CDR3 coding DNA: TGTGCCAGCAGCCCCGGGGTCCAAGAGACCCAGTACTTC.

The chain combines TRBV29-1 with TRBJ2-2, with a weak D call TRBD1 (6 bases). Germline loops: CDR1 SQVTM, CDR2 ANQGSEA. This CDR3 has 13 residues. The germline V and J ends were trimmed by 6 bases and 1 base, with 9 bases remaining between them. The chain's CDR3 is CSVRGKNTGELFF. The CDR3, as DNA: TGCAGCGTCAGGGGAAAGAACACCGGGGAGCTGTTTTTT.

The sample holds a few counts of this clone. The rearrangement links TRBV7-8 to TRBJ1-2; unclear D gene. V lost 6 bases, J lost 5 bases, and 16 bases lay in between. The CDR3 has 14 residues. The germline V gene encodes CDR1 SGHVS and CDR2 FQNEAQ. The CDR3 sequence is CASSPLGVSYGYTF. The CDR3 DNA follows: TGTGCCAGCAGTCCTCTCGGGGTATCGTATGGCTACACCTTC.

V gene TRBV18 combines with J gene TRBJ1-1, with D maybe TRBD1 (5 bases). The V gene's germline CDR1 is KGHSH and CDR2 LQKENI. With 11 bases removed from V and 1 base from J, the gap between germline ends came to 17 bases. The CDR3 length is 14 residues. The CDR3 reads CAGTRDLGNTEAFF. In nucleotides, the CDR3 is TGTGCCGGGACCCGGGACCTAGGGAACACTGAAGCTTTCTTT.

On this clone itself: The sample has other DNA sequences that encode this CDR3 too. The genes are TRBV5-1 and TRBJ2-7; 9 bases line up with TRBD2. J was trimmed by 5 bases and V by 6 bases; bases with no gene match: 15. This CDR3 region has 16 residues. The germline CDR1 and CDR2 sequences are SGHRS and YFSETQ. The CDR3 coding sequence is TGCGCCAGCAAAACTTATCGCGGGCGGGGGGGCGACGAGCAGTACTTC. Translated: CASKTYRGRGGDEQYF.

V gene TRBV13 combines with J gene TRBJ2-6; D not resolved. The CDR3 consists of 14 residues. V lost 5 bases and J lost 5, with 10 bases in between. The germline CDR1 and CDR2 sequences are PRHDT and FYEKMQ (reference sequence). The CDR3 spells CASSLPMRANVLTF. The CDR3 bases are TGTGCCAGCAGCCTCCCCATGAGGGCCAACGTCCTGACTTTC. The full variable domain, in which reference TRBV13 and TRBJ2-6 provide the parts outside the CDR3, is AAGVIQSPRHLIKEKRETATLKCYPIPRHDTVYWYQQGPGQDPQFLISFYEKMQSDKGSIPDRFSAQQFSDYHSELNMSSLELGDSALYFCASSLPMRANVLTFGAGSRLTVL.

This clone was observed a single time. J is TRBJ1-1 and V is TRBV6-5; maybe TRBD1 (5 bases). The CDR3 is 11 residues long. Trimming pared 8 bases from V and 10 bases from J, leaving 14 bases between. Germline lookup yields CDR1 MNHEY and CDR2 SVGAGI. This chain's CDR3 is CASSDSVAAFF. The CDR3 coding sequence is TGTGCCAGCTCAGACAGCGTCGCAGCTTTCTTT.

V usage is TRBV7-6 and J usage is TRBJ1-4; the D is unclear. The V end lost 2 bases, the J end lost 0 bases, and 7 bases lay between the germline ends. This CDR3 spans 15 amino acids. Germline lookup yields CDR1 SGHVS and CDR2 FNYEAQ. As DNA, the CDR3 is TGTGCCAGCAGCTTACGGGTTGCAACTAATGAAAAACTGTTTTTT. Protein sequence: CASSLRVATNEKLFF.

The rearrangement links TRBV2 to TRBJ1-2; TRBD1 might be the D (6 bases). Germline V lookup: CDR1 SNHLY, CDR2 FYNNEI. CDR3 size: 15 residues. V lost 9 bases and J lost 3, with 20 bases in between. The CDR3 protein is CARRRRGSADYGYTF. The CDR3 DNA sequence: TGTGCCAGGCGGCGCAGGGGCTCGGCTGACTATGGCTACACCTTC. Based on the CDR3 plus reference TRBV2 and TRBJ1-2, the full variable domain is EPEVTQTPSHQVTQMGQEVILRCVPISNHLYFYWYRQILGQKVEFLVSFYNNEISEKSEIFDDQFSVERPDGSNFTLKIRSTKLEDSAMYFCARRRRGSADYGYTFGSGTRLTVV.

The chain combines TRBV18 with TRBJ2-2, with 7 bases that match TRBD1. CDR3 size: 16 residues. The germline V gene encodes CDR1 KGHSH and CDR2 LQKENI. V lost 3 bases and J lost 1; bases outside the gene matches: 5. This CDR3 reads CASSPSTGQNTGELFF. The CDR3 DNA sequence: TGTGCCAGCTCACCCTCGACAGGGCAGAACACCGGGGAGCTGTTTTTT.

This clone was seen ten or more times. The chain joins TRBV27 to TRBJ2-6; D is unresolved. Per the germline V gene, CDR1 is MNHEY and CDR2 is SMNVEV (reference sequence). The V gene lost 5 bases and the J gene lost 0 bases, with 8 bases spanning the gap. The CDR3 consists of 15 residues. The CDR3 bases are TGTGCCAGCAGTCACGGCCTCTCTGGGGCCAACGTCCTGACTTTC. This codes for CASSHGLSGANVLTF.

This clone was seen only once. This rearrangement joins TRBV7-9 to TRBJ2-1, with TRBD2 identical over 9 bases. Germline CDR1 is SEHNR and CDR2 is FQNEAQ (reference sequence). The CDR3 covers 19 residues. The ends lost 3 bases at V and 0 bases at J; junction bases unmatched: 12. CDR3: CASSFPLLAGTFSYNEQFF. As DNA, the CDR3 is TGTGCCAGCAGCTTTCCTTTACTAGCGGGTACTTTCTCCTACAATGAGCAGTTCTTC.

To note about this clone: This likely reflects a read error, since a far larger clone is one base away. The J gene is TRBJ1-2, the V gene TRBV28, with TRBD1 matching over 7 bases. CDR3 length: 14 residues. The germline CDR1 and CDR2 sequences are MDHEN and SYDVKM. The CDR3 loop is CTSSSTRQGYGYTF. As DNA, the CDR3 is TGTACCAGCAGTTCAACCAGACAGGGTTATGGCTACACCTTC.

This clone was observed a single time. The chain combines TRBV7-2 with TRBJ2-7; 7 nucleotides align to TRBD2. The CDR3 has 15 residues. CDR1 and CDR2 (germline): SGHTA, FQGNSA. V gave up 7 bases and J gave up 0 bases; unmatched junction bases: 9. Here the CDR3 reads CASTIAGVASYEQYF. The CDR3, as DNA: TGTGCCAGCACCATCGCGGGAGTTGCCTCCTACGAGCAGTACTTC.

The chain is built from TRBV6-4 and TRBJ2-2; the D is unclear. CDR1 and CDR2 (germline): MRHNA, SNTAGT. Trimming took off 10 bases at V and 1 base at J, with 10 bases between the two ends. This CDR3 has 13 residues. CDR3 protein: CATAPGNTGELFF. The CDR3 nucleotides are TGTGCCACCGCGCCGGGGAACACCGGGGAGCTGTTTTTT.

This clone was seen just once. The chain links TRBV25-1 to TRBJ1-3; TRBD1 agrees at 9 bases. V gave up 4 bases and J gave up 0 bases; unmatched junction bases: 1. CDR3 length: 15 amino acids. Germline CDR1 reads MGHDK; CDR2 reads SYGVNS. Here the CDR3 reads CASSATGGSGNTIYF. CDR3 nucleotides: TGTGCCAGCAGTGCGACAGGGGGCTCTGGAAACACCATATATTTT.

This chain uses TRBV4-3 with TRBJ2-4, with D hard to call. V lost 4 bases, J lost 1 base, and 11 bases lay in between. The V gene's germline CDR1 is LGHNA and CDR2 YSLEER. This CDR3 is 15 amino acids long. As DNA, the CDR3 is TGCGCCAGCAGCCGCGAGCCGTCGGCCAAAAACATTCAGTACTTC. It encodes CASSREPSAKNIQYF.